These 5 T cell receptor beta chains were sequenced from one sample in a study of T cells in Graves' hyperthyroidism and ophthalmopathy. Amplified TCR beta CDR3 regions came from RNA transcripts. HTBI primers were the set used in a first-round RT-PCR of the TCR CDR3. One entry per CDR3 protein results from TCRdb running MiXCR on the multiplex PCR reads. The sample holds about 500,000 distinct CDR3 sequences, roughly 17% seen once. The sample comprised blood. The receptors were sampled from a woman aged 18-29 years with Graves' ophthalmopathy.

This clonotype was detected only a few times. The CDR3 DNA sequence: TGTGCCAGTAGTATTGGGTCCAAGTCCCCCGAGCAGTACTTC. The encoded protein is CASSIGSKSPEQYF. The rearrangement uses TRBV19 and TRBJ2-7, with D unclear. Germline V lookup: CDR1 LNHDA, CDR2 SQIVND (reference sequence). V gave up 3 bases and J gave up 6 bases, with 15 bases separating them. The CDR3 is 14 residues long.

This clonotype has a handful of counts. This chain joins TRBV29-1 and TRBJ1-2; D perhaps matches TRBD1 (6 bases). This CDR3 is 14 amino acids long. CDR1 and CDR2 (germline): SQVTM, ANQGSEA. Deletions cut 6 bases from V and 6 bases from J, with 20 bases between. Here the CDR3 reads CSVQRNRASDGYTF. For the CDR3, the DNA is TGCAGCGTCCAAAGGAACAGGGCTTCGGATGGCTACACCTTC.

In DNA, the CDR3 is TGTGCCAGCAGTTACTCGGACCAGACCTTTTCCTACGAGCAGTACTTC. It is translated as CASSYSDQTFSYEQYF. V usage is TRBV6-5 and J usage is TRBJ2-7; no definite D call. The CDR3 runs 16 residues. The germline V gene has CDR1 MNHEY and CDR2 SVGAGI. Trimming took 0 bases from V and 1 from J, leaving 13 bases between them.

The CDR3 reads CASKRLAGVTDTQYF. Written as DNA, the CDR3 is TGTGCCAGCAAACGACTAGCGGGGGTCACAGATACGCAGTATTTT. The J gene is TRBJ2-3, the V gene TRBV12-3 or TRBV12-4; TRBD2 matches at 12 bases. This CDR3 comprises 15 residues. After removal of 7 bases from V and 2 bases from J, the junction contained 4 bases not matched to a gene.

This clonotype occurred a few times. J is TRBJ1-2 and V is TRBV28; 11 bases match TRBD1. Trimming at V came to 5 bases and at J to 8 bases, leaving 10 bases not matched to a gene. Germline CDR1 and CDR2: MDHEN and SYDVKM. The CDR3 runs 15 residues. CDR3 sequence: CASSVGQGAWGGYTF. As DNA, the CDR3 is TGTGCCAGCAGTGTTGGACAGGGGGCATGGGGCGGCTACACCTTC.